This passage covers 29 T cell receptor beta chains from one sample sequenced in a study of Graves' ophthalmopathy and Graves' hyperthyroidism (dated by TCRdb to between 2018 and 2020). Instrument used: Illumina HiSeq 2000. For repertoire sequencing, TCR beta CDR3 regions were amplified from RNA transcripts. A first-round RT-PCR used HTBI primers with the Qiagen OneStep RT-PCR kit, followed by a second-round multiplex PCR, size selection and purification. Clones were called with MiXCR by TCRdb after fastp trimmed the public reads at Q25, and only in-frame beta chains were retained. CDR3 protein sequences are deduplicated, and each keeps its most common genes and DNA. The sample contains under 350,000 distinct CDR3 sequences, around a sixth of them found a single time. Jointly, the top ten make up roughly an eighth of the sample. The sample consisted of peripheral blood. These receptors were taken from an adult man with Graves' ophthalmopathy.

This clonotype was counted at least ten times. The chain is built from TRBV19 and TRBJ1-5, with 9 positions matching TRBD1. The germline V gene encodes CDR1 LNHDA and CDR2 SQIVND (reference sequence). CDR3 size: 16 residues. Losses at the gene ends were 3 bases for V and 2 bases for J; bases not matched to a gene: 5. This chain's CDR3 is CASSIPGQGGNQPQHF. In DNA form, the CDR3 reads TGTGCCAGTAGTATTCCGGGACAGGGAGGCAATCAGCCCCAGCATTTT. The variable domain in full, completed from reference TRBV19 and TRBJ1-5, reads DGGITQSPKYLFRKEGQNVTLSCEQNLNHDAMYWYRQDPGQGLRLIYYSQIVNDFQKGDIAEGYSVSREKKESFPLTVTSAQKNPTAFYLCASSIPGQGGNQPQHFGDGTRLSIL.

This clonotype came up many times. The V and J genes are TRBV20-1 and TRBJ1-6, with 7 bases fitting TRBD1. Germline V gene lookup returns CDR1 DFQATT and CDR2 SNEGSKA (reference sequence). J gave up 7 bases and V 4 bases, and 10 bases lay outside the gene matches. The CDR3 runs to 15 residues. CDR3 DNA: TGCAGTGCTACTCGAACAGGGGAGGGGAATTCACCCCTCCACTTT. Protein product: CSATRTGEGNSPLHF.

In its sample, this clonotype was seen many times. The chain links TRBV30 to TRBJ2-5, with 7 bases that match TRBD2. The CDR3 sequence is 16 residues long. Germline V gene lookup returns CDR1 GTSNPN and CDR2 SVGIG (reference sequence). J gave up 5 bases and V 2 bases, and 14 bases lay outside the gene matches. CDR3 amino acids: CAWSRASGSPTETQYF. The DNA of the CDR3 is TGTGCCTGGAGTCGTGCTAGCGGAAGCCCGACCGAGACCCAGTACTTC.

The chain carries TRBV3-1 and TRBJ1-1, with D hard to call. CDR1 is LGHDT and CDR2 is YNNKEL in the germline V gene (reference sequence). The CDR3 is 13 amino acids. V was cut by 0 bases and J by 9 bases, with 11 bases left in between. The CDR3: CASSQEPVNQAFF. The CDR3 DNA reads as TGTGCCAGCAGCCAAGAACCCGTAAACCAAGCTTTCTTT.

This clonotype was observed at least ten times. This may be a read error, as it is one base from a much larger clone. The chain couples TRBV6-5 to TRBJ2-7; no reliable D call. The V end lost 2 bases, the J end lost 0 bases, and 5 bases lay between the germline ends. CDR1 MNHEY and CDR2 SVGAGI come from the germline V gene. This CDR3 has 13 residues. The CDR3 here is CASSYPGSYEQYF. CDR3 in DNA: TGTGCCAGCAGTTACCCGGGCTCCTACGAGCAGTACTTC.

This clonotype appeared many times. The gene calls are TRBV11-1 and TRBJ1-2, with unresolved D. V was shortened by 3 bases and J by 8 bases, with 10 bases between the two germline ends. CDR3 size: 12 residues. Germline assignment: CDR1 SGHAT and CDR2 FQDESV (reference sequence). The CDR3 DNA follows: TGTGCCAGCAGCTTTGGAGGGCGAGGCTACACCTTC. Translation gives CASSFGGRGYTF. Variable domain in full (rest from reference TRBV11-1 and TRBJ1-2): EAEVAQSPRYKITEKSQAVAFWCDPISGHATLYWYRQILGQGPELLVQFQDESVVDDSQLPKDRFSAERLKGVDSTLKIQPAELGDSAMYLCASSFGGRGYTFGSGTRLTVV.

This clonotype was counted at least ten times. The J gene is TRBJ2-7, the V gene TRBV7-8; 12 bases map to TRBD2. CDR1 and CDR2 from the germline V gene are SGHVS and FQNEAQ. This CDR3 spans 19 amino acids. Trimming took 3 bases from V and 0 from J; bases not matched to a gene: 12. The CDR3 DNA is TGTGCCAGCAGCTTGCCGTCCGGGACTAGCGGGTCGAGCTCCTACGAGCAGTACTTC. Translation: CASSLPSGTSGSSSYEQYF.

This clonotype turned up a few times. The chain combines TRBV19 with TRBJ1-6; D uncertain. This CDR3 comprises 15 residues. The germline V gene encodes CDR1 LNHDA and CDR2 SQIVND (reference sequence). The V and J ends lost 5 bases and 0 bases respectively, with 8 bases between them. The CDR3 DNA sequence: TGTGCCAGTAGTTCCGAGAGCTCCTATAATTCACCCCTCCACTTT. Translating gives CASSSESSYNSPLHF.

This clonotype was seen at least ten times. The chain's CDR3 is CASSVSGGDYEQYF. CDR3 DNA sequence: TGTGCCAGTAGTGTATCCGGGGGGGACTACGAGCAGTACTTC. This sequence joins TRBV19 and TRBJ2-7, with TRBD2 matching over 8 bases. Germline V lookup: CDR1 LNHDA, CDR2 SQIVND (reference sequence). CDR3 length equals 14 residues. Trimming cost V 5 bases and J 3 bases; bases outside gene matches: 6.

At least ten counts were recorded for this clonotype. Written as DNA, the CDR3 is TGCAGTGCTAGAGATCCGGGACTAGCGTTCCACGAGCAGTACTTC. Translation: CSARDPGLAFHEQYF. V gene TRBV20-1 combines with J gene TRBJ2-7; TRBD2 aligns across 10 bases. Germline loops: CDR1 DFQATT, CDR2 SNEGSKA (reference sequence). This CDR3 spans 15 amino acids. J was trimmed by 5 bases and V by 0 bases; bases with no gene match: 7.

The rearrangement uses TRBV12-3 or TRBV12-4 and TRBJ2-2; D call uncertain. The length of the CDR3 is 14 residues. V lost 5 bases, J lost 3 bases, and 10 bases lay in between. The CDR3 reads CASSRSHYTGELFF. CDR3 bases: TGTGCCAGCAGTAGGAGTCACTACACCGGGGAGCTGTTTTTT.

This clonotype was seen at least ten times. The chain employs TRBV6-5 and TRBJ1-2, with TRBD1 as a possible D gene (6 bases). The germline gives CDR1 MNHEY, CDR2 SVGAGI. Trimming cost V 0 bases and J 4 bases, with 9 bases left between them. The length of the CDR3 is 14 residues. The CDR3 nucleotides are TGTGCCAGCAGTTACTCAGGGGGAGGCTATGGCTACACCTTC. As protein: CASSYSGGGYGYTF.

The rearrangement links TRBV15 to TRBJ1-5; D not resolved. Trimming took 1 base from V and 8 from J, leaving 18 bases between them. The CDR3 consists of 16 residues. CDR1 is LNHNV and CDR2 is YYDKDF in the germline V gene (reference sequence). DNA for the CDR3: TGTGCCACCAGCAGAGCGAGTCGGTCGTATAGTGAGCCCCAGCATTTT. This translates into CATSRASRSYSEPQHF. Full variable domain (outside the CDR3, taken from reference TRBV15 and TRBJ1-5): DAMVIQNPRYQVTQFGKPVTLSCSQTLNHNVMYWYQQKSSQAPKLLFHYYDKDFNNEADTPDNFQSRRPNTSFCFLDIRSPGLGDTAMYLCATSRASRSYSEPQHFGDGTRLSIL.

Many counts were recorded for this clonotype. The chain is built from TRBV6-6 and TRBJ2-2, with TRBD2 identical over 13 bases. The germline V gene has CDR1 MNHNY and CDR2 SVGAGI (reference sequence). The V and J ends lost 7 bases and 0 bases, in that order; junction bases with no gene match: 14. The CDR3 length is 20 residues. CDR3 loop: CASILHRGLAGKANTGELFF. As DNA, the CDR3 is TGTGCCAGCATTCTGCACCGGGGACTAGCGGGGAAGGCGAACACCGGGGAGCTGTTTTTT.

This clonotype was recorded at least ten times. This chain joins TRBV27 and TRBJ1-5, with D uncertain. The CDR3 length is 16 residues. V shed 5 bases and J shed 2 bases, with 16 bases lying between them. Germline V CDR1 and CDR2: MNHEY, SMNVEV (reference sequence). Here the CDR3 DNA reads TGTGCCAGCAGTCCTCCGGGTGTGATGGGCAATCAGCCCCAGCATTTT. It is translated as CASSPPGVMGNQPQHF.

The V call is TRBV12-3 or TRBV12-4, the J call TRBJ2-7, with D uncertain. The CDR3 contains 13 residues. The germline V and J ends were trimmed by 5 bases and 4 bases, with 12 bases remaining between them. For the CDR3, the DNA is TGTGCCAGCAGTATAAGGGCCGGGTACGAGCAGTACTTC. Translation: CASSIRAGYEQYF.

This clonotype came up many times. CDR3 sequence (DNA): TGTGCCAGCAGTTTCCGGGACAGGGGCTCGGAGACCCAGTACTTC. Amino acid sequence: CASSFRDRGSETQYF. The V and J genes are TRBV12-3 or TRBV12-4 and TRBJ2-5; 10 bases are a match to TRBD1. The CDR3 is 15 amino acids. V was pared by 3 bases and J by 5 bases, with 6 bases of the junction left unmatched.

This clonotype showed up many times. V and J are TRBV27 and TRBJ1-2, with TRBD1 as a possible D gene (5 bases). The CDR3 consists of 12 residues. Trimming removed 5 bases at V and 8 bases at J, with 12 bases between. Germline CDR1 reads MNHEY; CDR2 reads SMNVEV (reference sequence). The CDR3 sequence is CASSPPGSGYTF. DNA of the CDR3: TGTGCCAGCAGTCCGCCAGGGAGCGGCTACACCTTC.

This clonotype was recorded at least ten times. The chain joins TRBV6-5 to TRBJ1-2; the D is unclear. The CDR3 extends over 13 amino acids. CDR1 is MNHEY, CDR2 SVGAGI, per germline. V was cut by 4 bases and J by 8 bases, with 14 bases left in between. DNA for the CDR3: TGTGCCAGCAGTTCCCGGGTCGGGCTCGGCTACACCTTC. Its translation: CASSSRVGLGYTF.

Comment on this clonotype: At one end the junction does not follow the germline gene, possibly because of a read error. The chain joins TRBV7-2 to TRBJ1-5; D gene unclear. The CDR3 is made up of 13 amino acids. Germline V gene data show CDR1 as SGHTA and CDR2 as FQGNSA. CDR3 sequence (DNA): TGTGCCAGCAACTTAAGTAGCAATCAGCCCCAGCATTTT. Protein sequence: CASNLSSNQPQHF.

As regards this clonotype: Compared with germline, one end of the junction differs, possibly owing to a read error. The chain combines TRBV7-2 with TRBJ1-2; weak D call: TRBD1 (5 bases). This CDR3 has 16 residues. From germline, CDR1 is SGHTA and CDR2 FQGNSA. CDR3 region: CASSLAHTGGTHGYTF. In DNA, the CDR3 is TGTGCCAGCAGTTTAGCCCATACGGGGGGGACGCATGGCTACACCTTC.

This clonotype was picked up many times. This chain connects TRBV7-8 to TRBJ1-6, with D hard to call. V shed 1 base and J shed 8 bases, with 15 bases lying between them. The germline gives CDR1 SGHVS, CDR2 FQNEAQ. The CDR3 runs to 16 residues. The CDR3 loop is CASSLGVRAFDSPLHF. The CDR3 DNA reads as TGTGCCAGCAGCTTAGGGGTTAGAGCATTTGATTCACCCCTCCACTTT.

In its sample, this clonotype was seen many times. J is TRBJ1-2 and V is TRBV3-1, with D possibly matching TRBD1 (5 bases). The CDR3 consists of 13 residues. V lost 4 bases to trimming and J lost 7 bases, with 13 bases between them. Germline V lookup: CDR1 LGHDT, CDR2 YNNKEL (reference sequence). Here the CDR3 reads CASSREAGVGYTF. The DNA of the CDR3 is TGTGCCAGCAGCCGCGAGGCGGGGGTTGGCTACACCTTC. Complete variable domain (other parts from reference TRBV3-1 and TRBJ1-2): DTAVSQTPKYLVTQMGNDKSIKCEQNLGHDTMYWYKQDSKKFLKIMFSYNNKELIINETVPNRFSPKSPDKAHLNLHINSLELGDSAVYFCASSREAGVGYTFGSGTRLTVV.

The chain has TRBV12-3 or TRBV12-4 and TRBJ2-5, with a weak D call TRBD2 (7 bases). CDR3 length: 13 amino acids. V dropped 6 bases and J dropped 5 bases, with 13 bases sitting between them. Here the CDR3 DNA reads TGTGCCAGCAGAAGGGGGGGCGGTGAGACCCAGTACTTC. As protein: CASRRGGGETQYF.

Comment on this clonotype: Since no conserved phenylalanine or tryptophan closes the CDR3, a read error is the likely cause. CDR3 region: CSARGGPEETQYL. Here the CDR3 DNA reads TGCAGTGCTAGAGGAGGACCTGAAGAGACCCAGTACCTC. V is TRBV20-1 and J is TRBJ2-5; D is unclear. Trimming left V 1 base short and J 3 bases short, with 9 bases between. Germline lookup yields CDR1 DFQATT and CDR2 SNEGSKA (reference sequence). The CDR3 covers 13 residues.

Many counts were recorded for this clonotype. The V call is TRBV6-5, the J call TRBJ1-5; the match to TRBD1 covers 7 bases. The CDR3 contains 17 residues. The junction had 18 bases not matched to a gene; V was cut back by 6 bases and J by 7 bases. Germline CDR1 and CDR2: MNHEY and SVGAGI. The CDR3 loop reads CASRHTRGGHLGQPQHF. CDR3 nucleotide sequence: TGTGCCAGCAGACACACCAGGGGGGGCCACTTAGGACAGCCCCAGCATTTT.

This clonotype was detected ten times or more. This sequence joins TRBV24-1 and TRBJ2-7; the D call may be TRBD1 or TRBD2 (6 bases each). The CDR3 is 15 residues long. CDR1 KGHDR and CDR2 SFDVKD come from the germline V gene. Trimming removed 3 bases at V and 2 bases at J, with 13 bases between. This CDR3 is CATSDPGADTYEQYF. DNA of the CDR3: TGTGCCACCAGTGATCCGGGGGCGGATACCTACGAGCAGTACTTC.

This clonotype was detected many times. J is TRBJ1-1 and V is TRBV10-3; D not resolved. The CDR3 spans 13 residues. Germline V CDR1 and CDR2: ENHRY, SYGVKD. Trimming took 3 bases from V and 6 from J, leaving 11 bases between them. The chain's CDR3 is CAISDFDLAEAFF. Here the CDR3 DNA reads TGTGCCATCAGTGACTTCGACCTAGCTGAAGCTTTCTTT.

This clonotype was observed at least ten times. The J gene is TRBJ2-5, the V gene TRBV4-2; possible D gene TRBD2, 5 bases. Deletions cut 1 base from V and 1 base from J, with 7 bases between. Germline CDR1 is LGHNA and CDR2 is YNFKEQ. CDR3 length: 14 amino acids. In DNA form, the CDR3 reads TGTGCCAGCAGCCAAGGAGGGTCCCAAGAGACCCAGTACTTC. Amino acids: CASSQGGSQETQYF.